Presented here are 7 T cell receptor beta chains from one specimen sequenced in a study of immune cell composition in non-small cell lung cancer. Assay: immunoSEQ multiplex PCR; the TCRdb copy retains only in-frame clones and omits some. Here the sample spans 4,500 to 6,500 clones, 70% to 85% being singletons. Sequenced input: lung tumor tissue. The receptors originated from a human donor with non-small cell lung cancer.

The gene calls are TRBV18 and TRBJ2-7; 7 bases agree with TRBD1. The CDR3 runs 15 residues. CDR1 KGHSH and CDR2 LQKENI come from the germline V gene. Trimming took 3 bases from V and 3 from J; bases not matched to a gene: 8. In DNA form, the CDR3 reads TGTGCCAGCTCACCCCCGGGACAGCCAGACTACGAGCAGTACTTC. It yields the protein CASSPPGQPDYEQYF.

Here the CDR3 reads CASSVAGRYTGELFF. Here the CDR3 DNA reads TGTGCCAGCAGCGTAGCCGGGAGGTACACCGGGGAGCTGTTTTTT. The V gene is TRBV9, the J gene TRBJ2-2, with 7 bases aligning to TRBD2. CDR3 length: 15 residues. V dropped 0 bases and J dropped 3; count of bases not matched to a gene: 2. CDR1 is SGDLS, CDR2 YYNGEE, per germline.

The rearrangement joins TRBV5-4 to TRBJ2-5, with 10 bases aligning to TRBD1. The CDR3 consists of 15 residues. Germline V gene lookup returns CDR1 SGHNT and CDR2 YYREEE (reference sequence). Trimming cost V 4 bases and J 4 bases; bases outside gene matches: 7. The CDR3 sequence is CASSRGTGVRETQYF. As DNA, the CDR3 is TGTGCCAGCAGCAGGGGGACAGGGGTCCGAGAGACCCAGTACTTC.

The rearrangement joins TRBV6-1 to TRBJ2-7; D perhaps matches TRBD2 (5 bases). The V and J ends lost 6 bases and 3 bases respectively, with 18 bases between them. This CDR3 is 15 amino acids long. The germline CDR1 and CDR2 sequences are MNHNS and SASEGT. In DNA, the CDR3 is TGTGCCAGCAGCAAAACCGGGGTTATGAGCTACGAGCAGTACTTC. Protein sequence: CASSKTGVMSYEQYF.

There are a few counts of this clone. CDR3 amino acids: CASSGRQGYSTEAFF. DNA of the CDR3: TGTGCCAGTAGTGGTAGACAGGGGTATTCCACTGAAGCTTTCTTT. The V and J genes are TRBV19 and TRBJ1-1; 8 positions match TRBD1. The trim removed 5 bases at V and 4 bases at J, leaving 9 bases unmatched. The CDR3 is 15 residues long. In germline, CDR1 is LNHDA, CDR2 SQIVND (reference sequence).

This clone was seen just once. The DNA of the CDR3 is TGTGCCAGCAGTTCACAGGGAACCTACGAGCAGTACTTC. This codes for CASSSQGTYEQYF. The genes are TRBV27 and TRBJ2-7, with D perhaps TRBD1 (6 bases). Germline loops: CDR1 MNHEY, CDR2 SMNVEV (reference sequence). The CDR3 totals 13 residues. V was shortened by 4 bases and J by 2 bases, with 9 bases between the two germline ends.

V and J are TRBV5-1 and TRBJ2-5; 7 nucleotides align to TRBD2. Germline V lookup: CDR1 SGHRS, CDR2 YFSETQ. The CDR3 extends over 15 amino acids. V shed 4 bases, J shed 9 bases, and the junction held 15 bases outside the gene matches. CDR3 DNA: TGCGCCAGCAGCCTAACTAGCGATGCCGGGTCGGCCCAGTACTTC. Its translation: CASSLTSDAGSAQYF.